These 23 T cell receptor beta chains originate from one sample sequenced in a study of T cell repertoires in cytomegalovirus infection. TCRdb reprocessed the reads with MiXCR, giving one entry per CDR3 protein. The sample has 300,000 or so distinct CDR3 sequences; 25% are singletons. Which antigens these TCRs recognize remains unknown. Sequencing was performed on cultured PBMCs, taken from culture after CMV antigen stimulation. The origin of the receptors is a human donor in good health (CMV status not recorded). Some clones in this sample may be carry-over from other donors' samples.

The rearrangement joins TRBV28 to TRBJ2-7, with 8 nucleotides matching TRBD1. Germline CDR1 reads MDHEN; CDR2 reads SYDVKM. The CDR3 is 17 amino acids. V gave up 7 bases and J gave up 0 bases; unmatched junction bases: 14. The chain's CDR3 is CASITRARGPSSYEQYF. Written as DNA, the CDR3 is TGTGCCAGCATCACCCGGGCCAGGGGGCCTTCCTCCTACGAGCAGTACTTC.

This rearrangement joins TRBV19 to TRBJ2-7; maybe TRBD2 (6 bases). The CDR3 length is 12 residues. The ends were cut back, 5 bases at V and 5 bases at J, with 10 bases in the middle. From germline, CDR1 is LNHDA and CDR2 SQIVND (reference sequence). DNA of the CDR3: TGTGCCAGTAGTTCCGGGAGTCACGAGCAGTACGTC. Protein sequence: CASSSGSHEQYV.

V and J are TRBV14 and TRBJ1-6, with D maybe TRBD1 (6 bases). V lost 0 bases, J lost 10 bases, and 16 bases lay in between. From germline, CDR1 is SGHDN and CDR2 FVKESK. The CDR3 contains 16 residues. CDR3 sequence (DNA): TGTGCCAGCAGCCAAGATCTAGGGGGGTGGATGTCACCCCTCCACTTT. Protein product: CASSQDLGGWMSPLHF.

The sample holds many counts of this clonotype. This rearrangement joins TRBV7-8 to TRBJ1-1, with D maybe TRBD1 (5 bases). The CDR3 spans 15 residues. Between the trimmed V and J ends, which lost 0 bases and 5 bases, there was a span of 13 bases. The germline V gene encodes CDR1 SGHVS and CDR2 FQNEAQ. The CDR3 DNA is TGTGCCAGCAGCTTAGCTCGGACGCGGGGGACTGAAGCTTTCTTT. Protein sequence: CASSLARTRGTEAFF. Full variable domain (remainder filled in from reference TRBV7-8 and TRBJ1-1): GAGVSQSPRYKVAKRGQDVALRCDPISGHVSLFWYQQALGQGPEFLTYFQNEAQLDKSGLPSDRFFAERPEGSVSTLKIQRTQQEDSAVYLCASSLARTRGTEAFFGQGTRLTVV.

In its sample, this clonotype was seen a few times. The chain links TRBV2 to TRBJ2-7, with 8 nucleotides matching TRBD1. The CDR3 length is 17 residues. V shed 1 base, J shed 9 bases, and the junction held 17 bases outside the gene matches. Germline V lookup: CDR1 SNHLY, CDR2 FYNNEI. The CDR3 reads CASSEDRAGGGEMWQYV. The DNA of the CDR3 is TGTGCCAGCAGTGAAGATAGGGCAGGGGGCGGAGAAATGTGGCAGTACGTC.

V and J are TRBV11-2 and TRBJ2-1; 10 nucleotides match TRBD2. V lost 1 base to trimming and J lost 7 bases; unmatched junction nucleotides: 4. Germline-derived CDR1 and CDR2 are SGHAT and FQNNGV. The CDR3 runs 15 residues. Here the CDR3 DNA reads TGTGCCAGCAGCTTAGCCAGCGGGAGGGTAAATGAGCAGTTCTTC. It specifies CASSLASGRVNEQFF.

There are many counts of this clonotype. This chain's CDR3 is CASSLERNILTDTQYF. The CDR3 DNA is TGTGCCAGCAGCTTGGAGCGGAATATTCTTACAGATACGCAGTATTTT. This sequence joins TRBV7-8 and TRBJ2-3; D is possibly TRBD2 (5 bases). The V end was cut by 3 bases, the J end by 3 bases, with 16 bases between. Germline values: CDR1 SGHVS, CDR2 FQNEAQ. This CDR3 is built from 16 residues.

This clonotype was picked up a small number of times. The J gene is TRBJ2-4, the V gene TRBV5-4, with 7 bases that match TRBD2. Germline V lookup: CDR1 SGHNT, CDR2 YYREEE (reference sequence). This CDR3 is built from 16 residues. Unmatched junction bases numbered 10, after V lost 4 bases and J lost 3 bases. The CDR3 DNA is TGTGCCAGCAGCCCGGCGGGGGAGGTAGTCAAAAACATTCAGTACTTC. As protein: CASSPAGEVVKNIQYF.

The chain carries TRBV19 and TRBJ2-2; D may be TRBD1 (5 bases). This CDR3 spans 13 amino acids. V lost 3 bases, J lost 5 bases, and 7 bases lay in between. The germline V gene has CDR1 LNHDA and CDR2 SQIVND (reference sequence). The CDR3 spells CASSIKGTGELFF. CDR3 sequence (DNA): TGTGCCAGTAGTATTAAGGGGACCGGGGAGCTGTTTTTT.

DNA of the CDR3: TGTGCCAGCAGCTTAGCGAAAGATGGCTACACCTTC. Translated: CASSLAKDGYTF. The chain recombines TRBV7-2 with TRBJ1-2, with D uncertain. The V gene's germline CDR1 is SGHTA and CDR2 FQGNSA. The CDR3 is made up of 12 amino acids. Trimming removed 0 bases from V and 6 bases from J, with 5 bases in between.

This clonotype was detected a few times. The V call is TRBV7-9, the J call TRBJ2-5; 10 positions agree with TRBD2. Trimming took 5 bases from V and 4 from J; bases not matched to a gene: 13. The CDR3 extends over 17 amino acids. Germline CDR1 and CDR2: SEHNR and FQNEAQ (reference sequence). The CDR3 loop is CASSPWTSGGGRETQYF. The CDR3 DNA reads TGTGCCAGCAGCCCCTGGACTAGCGGAGGAGGGAGAGAGACCCAGTACTTC.

The rearrangement uses TRBV6-2 or TRBV6-3 and TRBJ2-5; D uncertain. The CDR3 sequence is 14 residues long. Deletions cut 7 bases from V and 2 bases from J, with 14 bases between. Germline values: CDR1 MNHEY, CDR2 SVGEGT. The CDR3 loop reads CASTSTARQETQYF. In DNA form, the CDR3 reads TGTGCCAGCACGAGCACCGCCAGGCAAGAGACCCAGTACTTC.

A few counts support this clonotype. V and J are TRBV27 and TRBJ2-1; maybe TRBD2 (6 bases). Germline V lookup: CDR1 MNHEY, CDR2 SMNVEV (reference sequence). V was trimmed by 5 bases and J by 2 bases, leaving 13 bases between them. The CDR3 has 15 residues. The CDR3 spells CASSGTAGTYNEQFF. The CDR3 DNA reads as TGTGCCAGCAGTGGCACTGCGGGAACCTACAATGAGCAGTTCTTC.

This clonotype was seen just once. The chain employs TRBV29-1 and TRBJ1-4; 11 bases line up with TRBD1. V dropped 6 bases and J dropped 7; count of bases not matched to a gene: 7. CDR1 is SQVTM, CDR2 ANQGSEA, per germline. This CDR3 comprises 14 residues. The CDR3, as DNA: TGCAGCGTGGGGGGACAGGGGGGATCTGAAAAACTGTTTTTT. This gives the protein CSVGGQGGSEKLFF.

The sample holds a few counts of this clonotype. V is TRBV24-1 and J is TRBJ2-1; 7 bases align to TRBD2. The V gene's germline CDR1 is KGHDR and CDR2 SFDVKD. This CDR3 comprises 15 residues. V shed 3 bases and J 7 bases; nucleotides not matched to a gene: 8. CDR3 residues: CATSDPGGSKNEQFF. The CDR3, as DNA: TGTGCCACCAGTGATCCTGGCGGGAGTAAAAATGAGCAGTTCTTC.

This clonotype was observed many times. This chain joins TRBV7-9 and TRBJ2-3, with D uncertain. The length of the CDR3 is 14 residues. V dropped 1 base and J dropped 0 bases, with 5 bases sitting between them. Germline CDR1 SEHNR, CDR2 FQNEAQ (reference sequence). In DNA, the CDR3 is TGTGCCAGCAGCTTAGAATTCAGCACAGATACGCAGTATTTT. Translation: CASSLEFSTDTQYF.

The sample holds a few counts of this clonotype. The J gene is TRBJ2-7, the V gene TRBV19, with 7 bases aligning to TRBD1. The CDR3 is 13 amino acids. CDR1 is LNHDA, CDR2 SQIVND, per germline (reference sequence). With V trimmed by 7 bases and J by 2 bases, 5 bases remained unmatched. The CDR3 sequence: CASTPGQTYEQYF. The CDR3, as DNA: TGTGCCAGTACCCCGGGACAGACCTACGAGCAGTACTTC.

The table lists this clonotype with a few counts. V is TRBV14 and J is TRBJ2-1; 11 bases agree with TRBD2. J lost 13 bases, V lost 4 bases, and 9 bases had no gene match. The CDR3 is made up of 14 amino acids. CDR1 SGHDN and CDR2 FVKESK come from the germline V gene. For the CDR3, the DNA is TGTGCCAGCAGCCCGGGACTAGCGGCCTTCCACCAGTTCTTC. Protein: CASSPGLAAFHQFF.

In this sample, this clonotype turned up a few times. The chain's CDR3 is CASSSSRSGANVLTF. CDR3 DNA: TGTGCCAGCAGCTCGTCCCGCTCTGGGGCCAACGTCCTGACTTTC. The chain carries TRBV7-9 and TRBJ2-6; no firm D call. The germline gives CDR1 SEHNR, CDR2 FQNEAQ (reference sequence). Trimming removed 4 bases at V and 0 bases at J, with 7 bases between. The CDR3 contains 15 residues.

The table lists this clonotype with a few counts. The J gene is TRBJ1-3, the V gene TRBV9; tentative D call: TRBD1 (5 bases). Trimming stripped 0 bases from V and 0 bases from J, with 10 bases between. CDR3 length equals 16 residues. Per germline, CDR1 SGDLS and CDR2 YYNGEE. The CDR3 loop is CASSVGGANSGNTIYF. As DNA, the CDR3 is TGTGCCAGCAGCGTAGGAGGGGCCAACTCTGGAAACACCATATATTTT.

This clonotype was detected a few times. The chain couples TRBV7-2 to TRBJ2-5, with a tentative D call TRBD2 (6 bases). The CDR3 extends over 15 amino acids. Trimming stripped 4 bases from V and 4 bases from J, with 16 bases between. Germline V CDR1 and CDR2: SGHTA, FQGNSA. CDR3 region: CASSSPFGSRETQYF. The CDR3 DNA reads as TGTGCCAGCAGCTCCCCTTTCGGGAGTAGAGAGACCCAGTACTTC.

This rearrangement joins TRBV7-9 to TRBJ2-5; unclear D gene. This CDR3 has 14 residues. The V end lost 5 bases, the J end lost 4 bases, and 14 bases lay between the germline ends. Germline V gene data show CDR1 as SEHNR and CDR2 as FQNEAQ (reference sequence). DNA of the CDR3: TGTGCCAGCAGCCGCGCTCCTTTGGCAGAGACCCAGTACTTC. This codes for CASSRAPLAETQYF.

V usage is TRBV10-3 and J usage is TRBJ1-2; tentatively, D is TRBD1 (5 bases). The germline V gene encodes CDR1 ENHRY and CDR2 SYGVKD. This CDR3 is 15 amino acids long. V lost 2 bases, J lost 2 bases, and 12 bases lay in between. In DNA form, the CDR3 reads TGTGCCATCAGTGAGAAAGGAGACAGCAACTATGGCTACACCTTC. Translation gives CAISEKGDSNYGYTF.